One and the same sample provided the 23 T cell receptor beta chains below, sequenced in a study of shared clonotypes between healthy human individuals. Assay: immunoSEQ multiplex PCR; the TCRdb copy retains only in-frame clones and omits some. The profile covers approximately 95,000 clones, with about two thirds appearing a single time and 45% to 50% taken by the ten largest. Specimen: memory CD8+ T cells sorted from blood. Subset here: CD45RO+ cells pooled with CCR7-negative TemRA cells. These TCRs come from a young man in good health.

This clone turned up a few times. Written as DNA, the CDR3 is TGCAGCGTTGATATGTCGGGAGATTTAAGAGAGACCCAGTACTTC. Its protein product is CSVDMSGDLRETQYF. This rearrangement joins TRBV29-1 to TRBJ2-5; D might be TRBD2 (6 bases). The ends were cut back, 3 bases at V and 4 bases at J, with 18 bases in the middle. Germline V CDR1 and CDR2: SQVTM, ANQGSEA. This CDR3 has 15 amino acids.

The V and J genes are TRBV19 and TRBJ2-1, with unresolved D. The CDR3 contains 12 residues. With 1 base removed from V and 9 bases from J, the gap between germline ends came to 7 bases. CDR1 LNHDA and CDR2 SQIVND come from the germline V gene (reference sequence). The CDR3 nucleotides read TGTGCCAGTAGTATAGTGGCAGCTGAGCAGTTCTTC. As protein: CASSIVAAEQFF.

This clone has at least ten counts. The V gene is TRBV30, the J gene TRBJ1-3, with 10 bases that match TRBD1. V lost 2 bases, J lost 3 bases, and 4 bases stayed unmatched. CDR1 GTSNPN and CDR2 SVGIG come from the germline V gene (reference sequence). This CDR3 comprises 15 residues. This CDR3 reads CAWSYGTGVGNTIYF. CDR3 in DNA: TGTGCCTGGAGTTATGGGACAGGGGTTGGAAACACCATATATTTT.

A note on this clone: At the DNA level, this CDR3 is encoded by other sequences in the same sample as well. The chain employs TRBV30 and TRBJ2-7; TRBD2 aligns across 7 bases. The ends lost 0 bases at V and 0 bases at J; junction bases unmatched: 2. Germline V gene sequence: CDR1 GTSNPN, CDR2 SVGIG (reference sequence). This CDR3 spans 14 amino acids. CDR3 nucleotide sequence: TGTGCCTGGAGTGTGGGGGGGAGCTCCTACGAGCAGTACTTC. It encodes CAWSVGGSSYEQYF.

The rearrangement joins TRBV7-2 to TRBJ2-7; the D call may be TRBD1 or TRBD2 (5 bases each). Trimming removed 5 bases from V and 0 bases from J, with 14 bases in between. CDR1 is SGHTA and CDR2 is FQGNSA in the germline V gene. The CDR3 has 15 amino acids. The CDR3 loop is CASSAPGRSSYEQYF. The DNA for the CDR3 is TGTGCCAGCAGCGCCCCGGGACGCAGCTCCTACGAGCAGTACTTC.

The table lists this clone with a count of one. The chain couples TRBV7-6 to TRBJ2-2; 7 nucleotides line up with TRBD1. This CDR3 contains 15 residues. Per germline, CDR1 SGHVS and CDR2 FNYEAQ. Trimming removed 5 bases from V and 7 bases from J; junction bases left unmatched: 10. The CDR3 nucleotides are TGTGCCAGCAGCGGTTGGACAGGCCGAATCGGGGAGCTGTTTTTT. Its translation: CASSGWTGRIGELFF.

There are many counts of this clone. This chain uses TRBV5-6 with TRBJ2-1; TRBD1 aligns across 10 bases. The CDR3 consists of 14 residues. Per germline, CDR1 SGHDT and CDR2 YYEEEE. Germline trimming cut 6 bases from V and 7 bases from J; bases unmatched to any gene: 7. CDR3: CASTQGQGPNEQFF. The CDR3 DNA is TGTGCCAGCACCCAGGGACAGGGGCCAAATGAGCAGTTCTTC.

CDR3 sequence: CASSGIVGTGSNEQFF. CDR3 bases: TGTGCCAGCAGTGGGATTGTGGGGACAGGGAGCAATGAGCAGTTCTTC. V is TRBV6-1 and J is TRBJ2-1; 9 nucleotides agree with TRBD1. The J segment lost 6 bases and the V segment lost 4 bases, leaving 10 bases of the junction unmatched. Germline CDR1 and CDR2: MNHNS and SASEGT. The CDR3 length is 16 residues.

This chain uses TRBV4-1 with TRBJ2-3; 7 bases fit TRBD2. The junction had 6 bases not matched to a gene; V was cut back by 0 bases and J by 6 bases. CDR1 is MGHRA, CDR2 YSYEKL, per germline. The CDR3 runs to 15 residues. CDR3 residues: CASSQEGRESDTQYF. CDR3 in DNA: TGCGCCAGCAGCCAAGAGGGGCGGGAGAGTGATACGCAGTATTTT.

The chain uses TRBV5-1 and TRBJ2-2; TRBD1 is a possible D gene (5 bases). This CDR3 has 14 amino acids. CDR1 and CDR2 (germline): SGHRS, YFSETQ. The V end was cut by 4 bases, the J end by 1 base, with 8 bases between. CDR3 sequence reads: CASSPTGNTGELFF. CDR3 DNA sequence: TGCGCCAGCAGCCCAACAGGGAACACCGGGGAGCTGTTTTTT.

The chain uses TRBV18 and TRBJ1-1; D gene unclear. The CDR3 consists of 13 residues. Germline lookup yields CDR1 KGHSH and CDR2 LQKENI. V lost 0 bases and J 11 bases, leaving 13 bases between the germline ends. The CDR3 DNA reads as TGTGCCAGCTCACCACCGAGCGGGATTGTGGCTTTCTTT. Translation gives CASSPPSGIVAFF.

This sequence joins TRBV14 and TRBJ1-2; D is ambiguous. Trimming pared 3 bases from V and 4 bases from J, leaving 15 bases between. The CDR3 runs 15 residues. Per the germline V gene, CDR1 is SGHDN and CDR2 is FVKESK. The CDR3 DNA sequence: TGTGCCAGCAGCCAGCGGGGATCCGTCTCCTATGGCTACACCTTC. Protein product: CASSQRGSVSYGYTF.

This clone was seen a few times. The chain links TRBV5-4 to TRBJ2-3, with D unclear. V dropped 1 base and J dropped 2 bases, with 14 bases sitting between them. The CDR3 sequence is 16 residues long. Looked up from germline, CDR1 is SGHNT and CDR2 is YYREEE (reference sequence). Written as DNA, the CDR3 is TGTGCCAGCAGCTTGAGTCCCAGCTCGATCACAGATACGCAGTATTTT. Its protein product is CASSLSPSSITDTQYF.

This CDR3 reads CASSLSVSGGDYEQYF. Here the CDR3 DNA reads TGTGCCAGCAGCTTGTCGGTTAGCGGGGGGGACTACGAGCAGTACTTC. The gene calls are TRBV5-4 and TRBJ2-7, with 11 bases aligning to TRBD2. This CDR3 has 16 amino acids. J was trimmed by 3 bases and V by 1 base; bases with no gene match: 6. CDR1 is SGHNT and CDR2 is YYREEE in the germline V gene (reference sequence).

There are a few counts of this clone. The chain combines TRBV9 with TRBJ2-7; the D is unclear. CDR3 length: 13 residues. CDR1 SGDLS and CDR2 YYNGEE come from the germline V gene. Between the trimmed V and J ends, which lost 0 bases and 3 bases, there was a span of 7 bases. The CDR3 loop reads CASSVGSDYEQYF. The CDR3 nucleotides are TGTGCCAGCAGCGTAGGGTCAGACTACGAGCAGTACTTC.

The chain joins TRBV6-5 to TRBJ2-1, with D maybe TRBD2 (5 bases). V was clipped by 8 bases and J by 7 bases, with 21 bases between them. This CDR3 is 15 amino acids long. Germline CDR1 is MNHEY and CDR2 is SVGAGI. The CDR3 DNA reads TGTGCCAGCCGCAACGGTGAGGGCACGACGAATGAGCAGTTCTTC. It specifies CASRNGEGTTNEQFF.

V and J are TRBV7-7 and TRBJ2-3; D is undetermined. This CDR3 is 15 amino acids long. V dropped 5 bases and J dropped 0 bases, with 12 bases sitting between them. The germline gives CDR1 SSHAT, CDR2 FNYEAQ (reference sequence). CDR3 in DNA: TGTGCCAGCAGCGCGACGACCGGGAGCACAGATACGCAGTATTTT. This gives the protein CASSATTGSTDTQYF.

This rearrangement joins TRBV27 to TRBJ1-4; 7 positions agree with TRBD1. Trimming removed 5 bases from V and 8 bases from J; junction bases left unmatched: 11. Germline CDR1 is MNHEY and CDR2 is SMNVEV (reference sequence). CDR3 length: 15 residues. DNA for the CDR3: TGTGCCAGCAGTCCCCGACAGGGTCCCAGCGAAAAACTGTTTTTT. Protein: CASSPRQGPSEKLFF. The variable domain in full, completed from reference TRBV27 and TRBJ1-4, reads EAQVTQNPRYLITVTGKKLTVTCSQNMNHEYMSWYRQDPGLGLRQIYYSMNVEVTDKGDVPEGYKVSRKEKRNFPLILESPSPNQTSLYFCASSPRQGPSEKLFFGSGTQLSVL.

V and J are TRBV13 and TRBJ2-1; tentatively, D is TRBD1 or TRBD2 (5 bases each). This CDR3 is built from 15 residues. V lost 5 bases, J lost 0 bases, and 11 bases lay in between. In germline, CDR1 is PRHDT, CDR2 FYEKMQ (reference sequence). CDR3 in DNA: TGTGCCAGCAGCCTGGGACGGAACTCCTACAATGAGCAGTTCTTC. Its translation: CASSLGRNSYNEQFF.

This clone came up a few times. The chain links TRBV28 to TRBJ2-7; D is uncertain. The CDR3 covers 12 residues. V lost 10 bases, J lost 0 bases, and 10 bases lay in between. The germline CDR1 and CDR2 sequences are MDHEN and SYDVKM. The CDR3 reads CATAASSYEQYF. The CDR3 nucleotides read TGTGCCACAGCAGCGAGCTCCTACGAGCAGTACTTC.

This chain links TRBV7-9 with TRBJ2-7, with D maybe TRBD1 (6 bases). Germline-derived CDR1 and CDR2 are SEHNR and FQNEAQ (reference sequence). Trimming shortened V by 1 base and J by 5 bases, and 9 bases separated the two germline ends. CDR3 length equals 13 residues. CDR3 DNA sequence: TGTGCCAGCAGCTTAGTTACAGGGAACGAGCAGTACTTC. Translated: CASSLVTGNEQYF. The full variable domain, completed using reference TRBV7-9 and TRBJ2-7, is DTGVSQNPRHKITKRGQNVTFRCDPISEHNRLYWYRQTLGQGPEFLTYFQNEAQLEKSRLLSDRFSAERPKGSFSTLEIQRTEQGDSAMYLCASSLVTGNEQYFGPGTRLTVT.

The chain joins TRBV9 to TRBJ2-1; TRBD2 agrees at 7 bases. CDR1 and CDR2 (germline): SGDLS, YYNGEE. The CDR3 is 16 residues long. Trimming at V came to 0 bases and at J to 3 bases, leaving 6 bases not matched to a gene. The CDR3 here is CASSVEGGRVYNEQFF. CDR3 nucleotide sequence: TGTGCCAGCAGCGTAGAGGGAGGGAGGGTCTACAATGAGCAGTTCTTC. The full variable domain, with the rest looked up from reference TRBV9 and TRBJ2-1, is DSGVTQTPKHLITATGQRVTLRCSPRSGDLSVYWYQQSLDQGLQFLIQYYNGEERAKGNILERFSAQQFPDLHSELNLSSLELGDSALYFCASSVEGGRVYNEQFFGPGTRLTVL.

The chain uses TRBV6-5 and TRBJ2-2; D is tentatively TRBD1 or TRBD2 (5 bases each). Germline assignment: CDR1 MNHEY and CDR2 SVGAGI. The CDR3 totals 14 residues. The V end lost 9 bases, the J end lost 4 bases, and 15 bases lay between the germline ends. The CDR3 reads CASTLGPSTGELFF. CDR3 sequence (DNA): TGTGCCAGTACATTGGGACCGAGCACCGGGGAGCTGTTTTTT.